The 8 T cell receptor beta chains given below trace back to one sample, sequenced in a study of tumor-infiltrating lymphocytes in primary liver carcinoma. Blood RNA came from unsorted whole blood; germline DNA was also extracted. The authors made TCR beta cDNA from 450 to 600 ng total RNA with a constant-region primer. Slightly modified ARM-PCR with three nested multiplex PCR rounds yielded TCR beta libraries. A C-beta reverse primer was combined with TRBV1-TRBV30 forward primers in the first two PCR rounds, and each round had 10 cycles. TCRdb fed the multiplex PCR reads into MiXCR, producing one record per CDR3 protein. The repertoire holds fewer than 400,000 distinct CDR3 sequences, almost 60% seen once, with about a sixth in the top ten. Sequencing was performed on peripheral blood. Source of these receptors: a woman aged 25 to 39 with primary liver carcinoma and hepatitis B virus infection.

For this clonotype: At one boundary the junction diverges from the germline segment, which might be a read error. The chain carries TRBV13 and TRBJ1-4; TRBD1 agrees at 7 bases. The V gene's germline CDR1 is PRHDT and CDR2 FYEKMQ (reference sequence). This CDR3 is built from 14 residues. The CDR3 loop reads CASSHGTARGKLLF. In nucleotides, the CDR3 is TGTGCCAGCAGCCACGGGACAGCTCGGGGAAAACTGCTTTTT.

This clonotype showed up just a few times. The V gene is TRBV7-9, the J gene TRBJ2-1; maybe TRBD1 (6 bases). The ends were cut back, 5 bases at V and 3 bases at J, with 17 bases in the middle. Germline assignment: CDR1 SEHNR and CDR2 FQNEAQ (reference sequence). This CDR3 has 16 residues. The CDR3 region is CASSGRDRPLYNEQFF. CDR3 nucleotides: TGTGCCAGCAGCGGGCGAGACAGGCCCCTCTACAATGAGCAGTTCTTC.

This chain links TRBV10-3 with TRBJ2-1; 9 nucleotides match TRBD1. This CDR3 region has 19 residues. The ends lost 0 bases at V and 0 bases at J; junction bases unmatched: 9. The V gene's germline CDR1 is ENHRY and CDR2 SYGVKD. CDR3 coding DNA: TGTGCCATCAGTGAGTCCAAACAGGGGGCAAAAGCCTCCTACAATGAGCAGTTCTTC. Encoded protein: CAISESKQGAKASYNEQFF.

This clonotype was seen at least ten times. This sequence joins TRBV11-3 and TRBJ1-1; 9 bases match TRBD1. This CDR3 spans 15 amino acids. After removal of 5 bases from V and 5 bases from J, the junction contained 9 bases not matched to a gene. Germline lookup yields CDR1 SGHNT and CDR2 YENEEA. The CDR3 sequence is CASSPDRGVRTEAFF. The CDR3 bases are TGTGCCAGCAGCCCCGACAGGGGGGTAAGGACTGAAGCTTTCTTT.

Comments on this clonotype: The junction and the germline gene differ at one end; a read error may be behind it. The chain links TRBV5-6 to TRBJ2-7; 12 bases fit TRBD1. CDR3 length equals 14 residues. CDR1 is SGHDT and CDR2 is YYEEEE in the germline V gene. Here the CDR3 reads CTSSVGTGGWEQYF. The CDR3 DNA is TGCACCAGCAGCGTCGGGACAGGGGGCTGGGAGCAGTACTTC.

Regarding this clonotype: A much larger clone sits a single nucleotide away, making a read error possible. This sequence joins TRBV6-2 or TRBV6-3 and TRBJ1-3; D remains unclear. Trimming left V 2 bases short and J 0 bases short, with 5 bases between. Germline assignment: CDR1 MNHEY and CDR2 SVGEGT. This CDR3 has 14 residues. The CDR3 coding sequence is TGTGCCAGCAGTTACCTGGACTCTGGAAACACCATATATTTT. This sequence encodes CASSYLDSGNTIYF.

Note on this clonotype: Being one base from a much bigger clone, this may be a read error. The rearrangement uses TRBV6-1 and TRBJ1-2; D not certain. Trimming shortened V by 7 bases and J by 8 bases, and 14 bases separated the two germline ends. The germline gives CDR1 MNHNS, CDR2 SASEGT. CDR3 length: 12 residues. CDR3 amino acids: CASNETGIGYTF. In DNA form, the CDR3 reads TGTGCCAGCAATGAGACGGGGATCGGCTACACCTTC.

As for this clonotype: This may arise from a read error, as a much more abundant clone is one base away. DNA for the CDR3: TGCGCCAGCAGCCAAGAGGCAGGGAAAGAGACCCAGTACTTC. This sequence encodes CASSQEAGKETQYF. The chain uses TRBV4-3 and TRBJ2-5; D might be TRBD1 (5 bases). The CDR3 is 14 residues long. Germline values: CDR1 LGHNA, CDR2 YSLEER. Between the trimmed V and J ends, which lost 0 bases and 3 bases, there was a span of 8 bases.